This T cell receptor (beta chain) emerged from a study of response to subunit inactivated influenza vaccine. TCRdb redid the calling of the RT-PCR reads with MiXCR, one entry per CDR3 protein. The table includes about 650,000 distinct CDR3 sequences, more than 15% detected once. Germline CDR1 and CDR2: LGHNA and YSLEER. Germline trimming cut 4 bases from V and 1 base from J; bases unmatched to any gene: 5. The CDR3 has 15 amino acids. The rearrangement uses TRBV4-3 and TRBJ2-7; TRBD1 matches at 9 bases. The sample was PBMCs from blood, taken roughly 12 days after vaccination. This TCR came from a man aged 45-65 years who received an inactivated influenza vaccine. The CDR3 is CASSPRQGGSYEQYF. CDR3 sequence (DNA): TGCGCCAGCAGCCCGAGACAGGGGGGATCCTACGAGCAGTACTTC.